The source of this TCR beta chain is a study of blood T cell repertoires in COVID-19. Whole-study context: Specimens from acute and convalescent COVID-19 originated in the United States, Italy and Spain. T cells, B-cell-depleted T cells, or PBMCs supplied cDNA or gDNA.

Trimming took off 4 bases at V and 4 bases at J, with 14 bases between the two ends. CDR3 size: 14 residues. Per germline, CDR1 SGHDT and CDR2 YYEEEE. Source study methods: Estimates of nucleated cell counts were drawn from the amplification of reference gene primers. This table comes from immunoSEQ multiplex PCR, and its TCRdb copy is limited to in-frame clones, with some not included. From that table come the V and J calls and clone size; the DNA was used to work out D and trimming. This repertoire shows roughly 45,000 clones, about nine tenths found once; its top ten account for around 0.43%. What was sequenced was peripheral blood. The TCR originated in a human donor in a cohort sampled during active COVID-19. This rearrangement joins TRBV5-6 to TRBJ1-2; D may be TRBD1 (6 bases). CDR3 region: CASSPGGGRYGYTF. The CDR3 DNA reads TGTGCCAGCAGCCCCGGGGGGGGCCGCTATGGCTACACCTTC.